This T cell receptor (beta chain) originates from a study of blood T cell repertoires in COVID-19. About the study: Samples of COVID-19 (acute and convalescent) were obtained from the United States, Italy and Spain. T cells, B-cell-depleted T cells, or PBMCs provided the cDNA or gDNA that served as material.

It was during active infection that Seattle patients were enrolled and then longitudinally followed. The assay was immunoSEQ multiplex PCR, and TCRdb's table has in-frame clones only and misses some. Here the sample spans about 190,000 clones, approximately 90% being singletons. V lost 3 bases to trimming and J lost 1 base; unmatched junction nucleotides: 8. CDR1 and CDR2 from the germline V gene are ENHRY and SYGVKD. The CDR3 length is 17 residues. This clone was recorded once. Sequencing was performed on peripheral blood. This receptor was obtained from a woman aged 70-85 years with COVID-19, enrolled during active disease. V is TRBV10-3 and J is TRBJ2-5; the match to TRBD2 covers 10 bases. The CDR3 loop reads CAISEGRTSGAQETQYF. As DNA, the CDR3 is TGTGCCATCAGTGAAGGGAGAACTAGCGGGGCCCAAGAGACCCAGTACTTC.